Sequencing of this T cell receptor beta chain was carried out in a study of CD8 T cells in Susac syndrome. The authors sequenced TCR beta from blood CD8+ and CD4+ T cells. FACS enriched CD8+ TEMRA cells, while bulk CD8+ and CD4+ were negatively isolated. This clonotype was counted a single time. Germline assignment: CDR1 MNHEY and CDR2 SVGEGT. The CDR3 sequence is 17 residues long. Trimming cost V 2 bases and J 5 bases; bases outside gene matches: 14. The RNA input was about 0.45 to 1 ug, and it was reverse transcribed with random hexamers. MiXCR, applied by TCRdb to the immunoSEQ multiplex PCR reads, yields one record per CDR3 protein. The sample yields tens of thousands of distinct CDR3 sequences, about 95% seen once.

The receptor was derived from a human donor with multiple sclerosis. The genes are TRBV6-2 or TRBV6-3 and TRBJ2-5, with 7 bases identical to TRBD1. Sequenced sample: CD8+ T cells from PBMCs. CDR3 protein: CASSYAAGGPIGETQYF. The DNA for the CDR3 is TGTGCCAGCAGTTACGCGGCAGGGGGACCGATCGGGGAGACCCAGTACTTC.